Following are 20 T cell receptor beta chains from one sample sequenced in a study of read filtering for tumor transcriptome and immune sequencing. From roughly 390 ng of RNA, a library with molecular barcoded alpha/delta and beta/gamma adaptors was made. TCRdb re-analysed the reads in MiXCR, keeping a single row per CDR3 protein. The sample holds about 37,000 distinct CDR3 sequences, over 9.5% seen once. Material for sequencing was a population of CD138-negative cells sorted from bone marrow. These receptor sequences come from a donor aged 40 or older with multiple myeloma.

This clonotype has a count of ten or more. The rearrangement uses TRBV20-1 and TRBJ2-1; D is unclear. This CDR3 region has 14 residues. Germline values: CDR1 DFQATT, CDR2 SNEGSKA (reference sequence). The V end was cut by 4 bases, the J end by 9 bases, with 19 bases between. The CDR3 spells CSATALSPVGEQFF. The CDR3 DNA sequence: TGCAGTGCTACCGCCCTTTCCCCCGTGGGTGAGCAGTTCTTC.

This clonotype appeared a few times. The rearrangement uses TRBV10-3 and TRBJ2-6; maybe TRBD1 (6 bases). The CDR3 extends over 14 amino acids. Germline CDR1 reads ENHRY; CDR2 reads SYGVKD. V lost 6 bases to trimming and J lost 0 bases, with 6 bases between them. The CDR3 region has the DNA TGTGCCATCAGGGACAGCTCTGGGGCCAACGTCCTGACTTTC. As protein: CAIRDSSGANVLTF.

This clonotype is categorized as medium-sized (0.01 to 0.1%). This chain joins TRBV5-5 and TRBJ2-1; no clear D gene. CDR3 length: 12 amino acids. Germline assignment: CDR1 SGHKS and CDR2 YYEKEE (reference sequence). The V end was cut by 3 bases, the J end by 9 bases, with 10 bases between. The CDR3 loop is CASSSSTSEQFF. As DNA, the CDR3 is TGTGCCAGCAGCTCTAGTACGAGTGAGCAGTTCTTC.

On this clonotype: Possible read error: a much larger clone is one base away. The CDR3 ends on some other residue instead of the conserved phenylalanine or tryptophan, so this is likely a read error. The chain uses TRBV28 and TRBJ2-1; no definite D call. CDR3 length: 15 amino acids. V gave up 7 bases and J gave up 0 bases, with 13 bases separating them. The germline CDR1 and CDR2 sequences are MDHEN and SYDVKM. CDR3 region: CASTLLVSSYNEQFI. In DNA form, the CDR3 reads TGTGCCAGCACCCTCTTAGTGAGCTCCTACAATGAGCAGTTCATC.

This clonotype was counted ten times or more. The CDR3 coding sequence is TGTGCCTGGAGGCTGTACACCGGGGAGCTGTTTTTT. It codes for CAWRLYTGELFF. The J gene is TRBJ2-2, the V gene TRBV30; D unresolved. Germline loops: CDR1 GTSNPN, CDR2 SVGIG (reference sequence). Trimming took 3 bases from V and 3 from J, leaving 5 bases between them. There are 12 residues in the CDR3.

This clonotype has at least ten counts. The V and J genes are TRBV28 and TRBJ2-1; D unresolved. V gave up 8 bases and J gave up 5 bases, with 13 bases separating them. The CDR3 is 13 residues long. The germline gives CDR1 MDHEN, CDR2 SYDVKM. CDR3 DNA sequence: TGTGCCAGCCGTGGATGGTCACACAATGAGCAGTTCTTC. Protein sequence: CASRGWSHNEQFF.

This clonotype was observed at least ten times. The chain links TRBV12-3 or TRBV12-4 to TRBJ2-3; unclear D gene. V lost 6 bases, J lost 2 bases, and 6 bases lay in between. CDR3 length equals 12 residues. In DNA, the CDR3 is TGTGCCAGCAGCCGCCTCACAGATACGCAGTATTTT. Protein product: CASSRLTDTQYF.

This clonotype has ten or more counts. The rearrangement uses TRBV6-5 and TRBJ2-7, with TRBD1 matching over 8 bases. CDR1 is MNHEY, CDR2 SVGAGI, per germline. J gave up 5 bases and V 6 bases, and 3 bases lay outside the gene matches. This CDR3 is built from 12 residues. CDR3 region: CASSDRGNEQYF. The CDR3 nucleotides are TGTGCCAGCAGCGACAGGGGAAACGAGCAGTACTTC.

This clonotype showed up many times. The chain links TRBV20-1 to TRBJ2-3; D unclear. The CDR3 spans 11 residues. Germline lookup yields CDR1 DFQATT and CDR2 SNEGSKA (reference sequence). V was shortened by 6 bases and J by 5 bases, with 9 bases between the two germline ends. The CDR3 DNA reads TGCAGTGCCCCACTCCGAGATACGCAGTATTTT. Its protein is CSAPLRDTQYF.

This clonotype was detected many times. The gene calls are TRBV4-2 and TRBJ2-7, with D unresolved. CDR1 LGHNA and CDR2 YNFKEQ come from the germline V gene. The CDR3 is 15 amino acids. The V end was cut by 0 bases, the J end by 5 bases, with 14 bases between. The CDR3 is CASSQDLRESHEQYF. The DNA for the CDR3 is TGTGCCAGCAGCCAAGACCTCCGTGAGAGCCACGAGCAGTACTTC.

This clonotype was counted at least ten times. The chain recombines TRBV20-1 with TRBJ2-3, with 8 bases lining up with TRBD1. Germline-derived CDR1 and CDR2 are DFQATT and SNEGSKA (reference sequence). The CDR3 sequence is 15 residues long. V shed 0 bases, J shed 4 bases, and the junction held 6 bases outside the gene matches. In DNA, the CDR3 is TGCAGTGCTAGAGAAGGCTACAGGGGGGCAGATACGCAGTATTTT. Protein sequence: CSAREGYRGADTQYF.

This clonotype has at least ten counts. This sequence joins TRBV9 and TRBJ1-3, with 9 bases lining up with TRBD1. Germline-derived CDR1 and CDR2 are SGDLS and YYNGEE. The CDR3 contains 15 residues. V trimming: 6 bases; J trimming: 3 bases; junction bases outside the gene matches: 7. The CDR3 sequence: CASNPQGASGNTIYF. CDR3 bases: TGTGCCAGCAACCCACAGGGGGCGAGTGGAAACACCATATATTTT. The complete variable domain, with remaining parts taken from reference TRBV9 and TRBJ1-3, reads DSGVTQTPKHLITATGQRVTLRCSPRSGDLSVYWYQQSLDQGLQFLIQYYNGEERAKGNILERFSAQQFPDLHSELNLSSLELGDSALYFCASNPQGASGNTIYFGEGSWLTVV.

Ten or more counts support this clonotype. J is TRBJ2-1 and V is TRBV5-1; TRBD2 matches 9 bases. The CDR3 runs 16 residues. Germline-derived CDR1 and CDR2 are SGHRS and YFSETQ. V gave up 5 bases and J gave up 6 bases; unmatched junction bases: 12. As DNA, the CDR3 is TGCGCCAGCAGTCTGGACCCCGGGACTAGCTCCAATGAGCAGTTCTTC. This codes for CASSLDPGTSSNEQFF.

As to this clonotype: Since a much larger clone is just one base distant, this may be a read error. The chain's CDR3 is CASRRGYEQYF. CDR3 nucleotide sequence: TGTGCCAGTAGACGGGGATACGAGCAGTACTTC. V is TRBV11-2 and J is TRBJ2-7; possibly TRBD2 for D (5 bases). Germline V lookup: CDR1 SGHAT, CDR2 FQNNGV. V lost 9 bases, J lost 4 bases, and 10 bases lay in between. The CDR3 covers 11 residues.

This clonotype was recorded many times. This chain links TRBV28 with TRBJ2-3, with D uncertain. The CDR3 is made up of 12 amino acids. From germline, CDR1 is MDHEN and CDR2 SYDVKM. Trimming cost V 5 bases and J 2 bases, with 5 bases left between them. The CDR3 DNA sequence: TGTGCCAGCAGTCCGACCACAGATACGCAGTATTTT. It yields the protein CASSPTTDTQYF.

V usage is TRBV4-1 and J usage is TRBJ2-3, with a weak D call TRBD2 (5 bases). The CDR3 sequence is 14 residues long. V dropped 4 bases and J dropped 1 base, with 9 bases sitting between them. The V gene's germline CDR1 is MGHRA and CDR2 YSYEKL. CDR3: CASSLVGGTDTQYF. DNA for the CDR3: TGCGCCAGCAGCCTGGTGGGAGGCACAGATACGCAGTATTTT.

This clonotype was seen a few times. This could be a read error, since a much larger clone is one nucleotide away. V is TRBV5-1 and J is TRBJ1-1, with TRBD1 as a possible D gene (5 bases). V was cut by 3 bases and J by 10 bases, with 16 bases left in between. The CDR3 is 13 amino acids. Germline V lookup: CDR1 SGHRS, CDR2 YFSETQ. CDR3 residues: CASSSLRDPGAFF. The CDR3 DNA follows: TGCGCCAGCAGCTCCCTTAGGGACCCTGGAGCTTTCTTT.

This clonotype was observed at least ten times. The gene calls are TRBV7-9 and TRBJ2-1; unclear D gene. V was trimmed by 1 base and J by 5 bases, leaving 6 bases between them. Germline V lookup: CDR1 SEHNR, CDR2 FQNEAQ (reference sequence). CDR3 length: 13 amino acids. In DNA form, the CDR3 reads TGTGCCAGCAGCTTAGTTTCACACAATGAGCAGTTCTTC. Amino acids: CASSLVSHNEQFF.

This clonotype was recorded a few times. The rearrangement links TRBV28 to TRBJ2-3; maybe TRBD2 (7 bases). Looked up from germline, CDR1 is MDHEN and CDR2 is SYDVKM. V was trimmed by 4 bases and J by 3 bases, leaving 14 bases between them. This CDR3 spans 15 amino acids. CDR3 region: CASSWGGHGTDTQYF. CDR3 nucleotides: TGTGCCAGCAGTTGGGGGGGGCACGGGACAGATACGCAGTATTTT.

This clonotype was observed many times. The CDR3 region is CASSRTAPTEAFF. CDR3 bases: TGTGCCAGCTCGCGGACAGCGCCCACTGAAGCTTTCTTT. The rearrangement joins TRBV18 to TRBJ1-1; D perhaps matches TRBD1 (6 bases). Deletions cut 6 bases from V and 4 bases from J, with 12 bases between. Germline-derived CDR1 and CDR2 are KGHSH and LQKENI. This CDR3 spans 13 amino acids. Together with reference TRBV18 and TRBJ1-1, the CDR3 gives the full variable domain: NAGVMQNPRHLVRRRGQEARLRCSPMKGHSHVYWYRQLPEEGLKFMVYLQKENIIDESGMPKERFSAEFPKEGPSILRIQQVVRGDSAAYFCASSRTAPTEAFFGQGTRLTVV.